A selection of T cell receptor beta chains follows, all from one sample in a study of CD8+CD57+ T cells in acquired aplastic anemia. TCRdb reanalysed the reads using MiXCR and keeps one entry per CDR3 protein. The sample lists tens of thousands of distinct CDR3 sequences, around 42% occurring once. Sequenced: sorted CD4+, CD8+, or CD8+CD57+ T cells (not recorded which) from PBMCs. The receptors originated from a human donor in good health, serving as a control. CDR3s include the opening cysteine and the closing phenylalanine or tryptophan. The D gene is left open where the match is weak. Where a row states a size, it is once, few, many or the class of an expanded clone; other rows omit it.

cdr3_nt: TGTGCCAGCAGTGCCGCTCCGACCCTTATTGGGGATAGCAATCAGCCCCAGCATTTT
cdr3_aa: CASSAAPTLIGDSNQPQHF
clone_size: -
d_call: -
v_call: TRBV25-1
j_call: TRBJ1-5

cdr3_nt: TGTGCCAGCAGCCCCACGACCGGGGGACTAGCGGGAAGGTCCTACAATGAGCAGTTCTTC
cdr3_aa: CASSPTTGGLAGRSYNEQFF
clone_size: few
d_call: TRBD2
v_call: TRBV4-2
j_call: TRBJ2-1

cdr3_nt: TGCAGTGCGAGGGACTTCGAGAGGGAGACCCAGTACTTC
cdr3_aa: CSARDFERETQYF
clone_size: many
d_call: -
v_call: TRBV20-1
j_call: TRBJ2-5

cdr3_nt: TGCGCCGGCAGCCAAGAACCCCCCGGACAGGGAAGGAATGGCTACACCTTC
cdr3_aa: CAGSQEPPGQGRNGYTF
clone_size: few
d_call: TRBD1
v_call: TRBV4-1
j_call: TRBJ1-2

cdr3_nt: TGTGCCAGCAGCCCACGCCCACGTGAAGCTTTCTTT
cdr3_aa: CASSPRPREAFF
clone_size: -
d_call: -
v_call: TRBV7-8
j_call: TRBJ1-1

cdr3_nt: TGCAGCGTTGATTGGACAGGGGGAAACTATGGCTACACCTTC
cdr3_aa: CSVDWTGGNYGYTF
clone_size: -
d_call: TRBD1
v_call: TRBV29-1
j_call: TRBJ1-2

cdr3_nt: TGCGCCAGCAGCGCAGTCCCGCTGACCCGGGACGGTGCAACTAATGAAAAACTGTTTTTT
cdr3_aa: CASSAVPLTRDGATNEKLFF
clone_size: -
d_call: -
v_call: TRBV5-1
j_call: TRBJ1-4

cdr3_nt: TGTGCCACCAGCAGCGACAGAAATAGCAATCAGCCCCAGCATTTT
cdr3_aa: CATSSDRNSNQPQHF
clone_size: -
d_call: -
v_call: TRBV15
j_call: TRBJ1-5

cdr3_nt: TGCGCCAGCGGACTAGCGGGAGAGGTCCTAGATACGCAGTATTTT
cdr3_aa: CASGLAGEVLDTQYF
clone_size: -
d_call: TRBD2
v_call: TRBV25-1
j_call: TRBJ2-3

cdr3_nt: TGTGCCAGCAGTCCGACAGGGGGCGGGTATGGCTACACCTTC
cdr3_aa: CASSPTGGGYGYTF
clone_size: few
d_call: TRBD1
v_call: TRBV27
j_call: TRBJ1-2

cdr3_nt: TGTGCCATCAGTGGCGCCGGGACTACAGGCGAGCAGTACTTC
cdr3_aa: CAISGAGTTGEQYF
clone_size: -
d_call: TRBD2
v_call: TRBV10-3
j_call: TRBJ2-7

cdr3_nt: TGTGCCAGCGCGACTAGGAACGGAGATACGCAGTATTTT
cdr3_aa: CASATRNGDTQYF
clone_size: -
d_call: -
v_call: TRBV25-1
j_call: TRBJ2-3

cdr3_nt: TGCAGCGTTGAGGACAGGCACGCTAACTATGGCTACACCTTC
cdr3_aa: CSVEDRHANYGYTF
clone_size: -
d_call: TRBD1
v_call: TRBV29-1
j_call: TRBJ1-2

cdr3_nt: TGTGCCAGCAGCGACGGGACGGGGGAGACCCAGTACTTC
cdr3_aa: CASSDGTGETQYF
clone_size: many
d_call: -
v_call: TRBV7-6
j_call: TRBJ2-5

cdr3_nt: TGCGCCAGCAGCCAAGTGGGCTCGGGGAACACTGAAGCTTTCTTT
cdr3_aa: CASSQVGSGNTEAFF
clone_size: few
d_call: -
v_call: TRBV4-1
j_call: TRBJ1-1

cdr3_nt: TGTGCCTGGAGTGTATCTTTCGACAGGGTCGATGGCTACGCCTTC
cdr3_aa: CAWSVSFDRVDGYAF
clone_size: -
d_call: TRBD1
v_call: TRBV30
j_call: TRBJ1-2

cdr3_nt: TGTGCCAGTTCCCCGGGACAGGGGGCGCGGGAGCAGTTCTTC
cdr3_aa: CASSPGQGAREQFF
clone_size: few
d_call: TRBD1
v_call: TRBV6-4
j_call: TRBJ2-1

cdr3_nt: TGTGCCAGCAGAGAGAGAGACAGAGGGAATAACTATGGCTACACCTTC
cdr3_aa: CASRERDRGNNYGYTF
clone_size: many
d_call: -
v_call: TRBV2
j_call: TRBJ1-2

cdr3_nt: TGCAGTGCAAACCGGGACTCTTGGGAGCAGTACTTC
cdr3_aa: CSANRDSWEQYF
clone_size: -
d_call: -
v_call: TRBV20-1
j_call: TRBJ2-7

cdr3_nt: TGTGCCACCAGCAAAGACGGGACCTACAATGAGCAGTTCTTC
cdr3_aa: CATSKDGTYNEQFF
clone_size: -
d_call: -
v_call: TRBV15
j_call: TRBJ2-1

cdr3_nt: TGCGCCAGCAGCTTAGGGACAGGGAGAAATGAAAAACTGTTTTTT
cdr3_aa: CASSLGTGRNEKLFF
clone_size: -
d_call: TRBD1
v_call: TRBV10-1
j_call: TRBJ1-4

cdr3_nt: TGCAGCGTTCTCGATCCTCAAATCCCCTATGGCTACACCTTC
cdr3_aa: CSVLDPQIPYGYTF
clone_size: -
d_call: -
v_call: TRBV29-1
j_call: TRBJ1-2

cdr3_nt: TGTGCCACCAGTGACGGGACAAGCTCCTACGAGCAGTACTTC
cdr3_aa: CATSDGTSSYEQYF
clone_size: -
d_call: -
v_call: TRBV24-1
j_call: TRBJ2-7

cdr3_nt: TGCGCCAGCAGTGAGATTCAGGGCGGTGAAGCTTTCTTT
cdr3_aa: CASSEIQGGEAFF
clone_size: -
d_call: -
v_call: TRBV10-1
j_call: TRBJ1-1

cdr3_nt: TGTGCCAGCAGTTTATCAGGGACTAGCGGGGTCTACGAGCAGTACTTC
cdr3_aa: CASSLSGTSGVYEQYF
clone_size: many
d_call: TRBD2
v_call: TRBV27
j_call: TRBJ2-7

cdr3_nt: TGTGCCAGCAGTGGGGATGTGTATGGCTACACCTTC
cdr3_aa: CASSGDVYGYTF
clone_size: -
d_call: -
v_call: TRBV7-9
j_call: TRBJ1-2

cdr3_nt: TGTGCCAGCAGCTTAGGCGGTGGGGGGGTCGACGAGCAGTACTTC
cdr3_aa: CASSLGGGGVDEQYF
clone_size: -
d_call: TRBD2
v_call: TRBV25-1
j_call: TRBJ2-7

cdr3_nt: TGTGCCAGCAGCGTCGGGACTAGCGCCTACACCGGGGAGCTGCTTTTT
cdr3_aa: CASSVGTSAYTGELLF
clone_size: -
d_call: TRBD2
v_call: TRBV9
j_call: TRBJ2-2

cdr3_nt: TGTGCCAGCTCACCTCAGCGGGGGCGCACAGATACGCAGTATTTT
cdr3_aa: CASSPQRGRTDTQYF
clone_size: many
d_call: TRBD2
v_call: TRBV25-1
j_call: TRBJ2-3

cdr3_nt: TGTGCCATCAGGCCATCCGACGGACCTGGCGAGCAGTACTTC
cdr3_aa: CAIRPSDGPGEQYF
clone_size: many
d_call: -
v_call: TRBV10-3
j_call: TRBJ2-7

cdr3_nt: TGTGCCGGCGCCCCCGACAGGGTCTCCTACGAGCAGTACTTC
cdr3_aa: CAGAPDRVSYEQYF
clone_size: -
d_call: TRBD1
v_call: TRBV2
j_call: TRBJ2-7

cdr3_nt: TGTGCCAGCAGCCCCGGACAGACGCTCTATGGCTACACCTTC
cdr3_aa: CASSPGQTLYGYTF
clone_size: many
d_call: -
v_call: TRBV5-4
j_call: TRBJ1-2

cdr3_nt: TGTGCCATCAAGTCGGGCGGGGAGCTGTTTTTT
cdr3_aa: CAIKSGGELFF
clone_size: -
d_call: -
v_call: TRBV10-3
j_call: TRBJ2-2

cdr3_nt: TGTGCCAGCAGCTTACCTACGGCAGGGGTGGCTTCACCCCTCCACTTT
cdr3_aa: CASSLPTAGVASPLHF
clone_size: many
d_call: -
v_call: TRBV7-9
j_call: TRBJ1-6

cdr3_nt: TGTGCCAGCAGCCAGGGCCCCTACGAGCAGTACTTC
cdr3_aa: CASSQGPYEQYF
clone_size: -
d_call: -
v_call: TRBV9
j_call: TRBJ2-7

cdr3_nt: TGTGCCAGCAGCCCTAGCCCGGGAGCGGGTGATACGCAGTATTTT
cdr3_aa: CASSPSPGAGDTQYF
clone_size: -
d_call: -
v_call: TRBV25-1
j_call: TRBJ2-3

cdr3_nt: TGTGCCAGTAGTAGGTCAGGAACTAATGAAAAACTGTTTTTT
cdr3_aa: CASSRSGTNEKLFF
clone_size: many
d_call: -
v_call: TRBV19
j_call: TRBJ1-4

cdr3_nt: TGTGCCAGCAGCGTAGCAGGGGGCTGTGGCTACACCTTC
cdr3_aa: CASSVAGGCGYTF
clone_size: few
d_call: TRBD1
v_call: TRBV9
j_call: TRBJ1-2

cdr3_nt: TGTGCCACAGGGGACAGGTCGAACACCGGGGAGCTGTTTTTT
cdr3_aa: CATGDRSNTGELFF
clone_size: -
d_call: TRBD1
v_call: TRBV24-1
j_call: TRBJ2-2

cdr3_nt: TGTGCCAGCAGTGAAGGGGGGGCAGCATACGAGCAGTACTTC
cdr3_aa: CASSEGGAAYEQYF
clone_size: -
d_call: -
v_call: TRBV9
j_call: TRBJ2-7

cdr3_nt: TGTGCCAGCAGTGAATATGGCCCGACAGGGGACTATGGCTACACCTTC
cdr3_aa: CASSEYGPTGDYGYTF
clone_size: few
d_call: TRBD1
v_call: TRBV25-1
j_call: TRBJ1-2

cdr3_nt: TGTGCCAGCAGCTTAGACACTAGCCGGATAGATACGCGGTATTTT
cdr3_aa: CASSLDTSRIDTRYF
clone_size: -
d_call: -
v_call: TRBV11-1
j_call: TRBJ2-3

cdr3_nt: TGTGCCAGCAACAAACTGGGACCAAATGAAAAACTGTTTTTT
cdr3_aa: CASNKLGPNEKLFF
clone_size: many
d_call: -
v_call: TRBV14
j_call: TRBJ1-4

cdr3_nt: TGTGCCAGTAGTATTTCCCCGACAACTAATCAGCCCCAGCATTTT
cdr3_aa: CASSISPTTNQPQHF
clone_size: -
d_call: -
v_call: TRBV19
j_call: TRBJ1-5

cdr3_nt: TGTGCCAGCAGCCCCTCTGGTGGCACTGAAGCTTTCTTT
cdr3_aa: CASSPSGGTEAFF
clone_size: many
d_call: -
v_call: TRBV6-5
j_call: TRBJ1-1

cdr3_nt: TGCGCCAGCAGCTTGATTCCCGCTCACAATGAGCAGTTCTTC
cdr3_aa: CASSLIPAHNEQFF
clone_size: many
d_call: -
v_call: TRBV5-1
j_call: TRBJ2-1

cdr3_nt: TGTGCCAGCAGCGTAGGCCCACAGCGCGCGCCGGGCGAGCAGTACTTC
cdr3_aa: CASSVGPQRAPGEQYF
clone_size: -
d_call: -
v_call: TRBV9
j_call: TRBJ2-7